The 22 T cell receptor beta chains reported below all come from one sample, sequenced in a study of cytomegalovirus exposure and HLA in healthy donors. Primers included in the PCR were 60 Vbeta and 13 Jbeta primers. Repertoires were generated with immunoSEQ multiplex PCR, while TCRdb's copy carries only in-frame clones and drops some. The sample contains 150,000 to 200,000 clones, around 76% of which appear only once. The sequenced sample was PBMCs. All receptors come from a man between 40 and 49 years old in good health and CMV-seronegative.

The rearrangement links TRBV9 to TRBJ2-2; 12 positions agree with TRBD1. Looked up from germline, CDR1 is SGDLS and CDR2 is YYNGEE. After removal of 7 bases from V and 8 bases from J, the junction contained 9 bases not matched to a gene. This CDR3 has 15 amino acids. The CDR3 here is CASGEGQGASGELFF. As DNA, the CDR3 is TGTGCCAGCGGCGAGGGACAGGGGGCGTCTGGGGAGCTGTTTTTT.

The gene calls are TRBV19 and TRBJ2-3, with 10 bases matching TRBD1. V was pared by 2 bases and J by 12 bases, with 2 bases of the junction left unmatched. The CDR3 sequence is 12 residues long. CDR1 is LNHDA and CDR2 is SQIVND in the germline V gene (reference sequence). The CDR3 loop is CASSIPTGGQYF. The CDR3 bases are TGTGCCAGTAGTATACCGACAGGGGGCCAGTATTTT.

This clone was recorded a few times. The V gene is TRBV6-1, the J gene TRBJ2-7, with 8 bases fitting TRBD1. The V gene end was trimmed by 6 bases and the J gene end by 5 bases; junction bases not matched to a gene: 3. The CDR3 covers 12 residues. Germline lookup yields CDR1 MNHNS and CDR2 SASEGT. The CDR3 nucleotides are TGTGCCAGCAGCGGACAGGGACACGAGCAGTACTTC. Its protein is CASSGQGHEQYF.

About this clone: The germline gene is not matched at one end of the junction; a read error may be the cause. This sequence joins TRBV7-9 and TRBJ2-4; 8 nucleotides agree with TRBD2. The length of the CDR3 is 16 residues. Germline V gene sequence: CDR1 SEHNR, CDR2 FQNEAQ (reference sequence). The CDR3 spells CASSSTSGLAKNSQYF. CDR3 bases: TGTGCCAGCAGCTCCACTAGCGGCCTAGCCAAAAACAGTCAGTACTTC.

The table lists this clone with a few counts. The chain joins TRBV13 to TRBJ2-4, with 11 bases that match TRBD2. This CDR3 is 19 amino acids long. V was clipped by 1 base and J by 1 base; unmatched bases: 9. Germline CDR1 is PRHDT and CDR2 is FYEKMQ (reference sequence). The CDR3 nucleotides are TGTGCCAGCAGCTTAGAGGCTAGCGGGAGGAGCGCGGCCAAAAACATTCAGTACTTC. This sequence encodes CASSLEASGRSAAKNIQYF.

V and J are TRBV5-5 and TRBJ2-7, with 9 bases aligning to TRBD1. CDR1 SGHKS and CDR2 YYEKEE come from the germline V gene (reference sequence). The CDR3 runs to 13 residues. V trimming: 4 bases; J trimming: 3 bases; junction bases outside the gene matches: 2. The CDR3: CASSPDRGYEQYF. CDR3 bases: TGTGCCAGCAGCCCGGACAGGGGCTACGAGCAGTACTTC.

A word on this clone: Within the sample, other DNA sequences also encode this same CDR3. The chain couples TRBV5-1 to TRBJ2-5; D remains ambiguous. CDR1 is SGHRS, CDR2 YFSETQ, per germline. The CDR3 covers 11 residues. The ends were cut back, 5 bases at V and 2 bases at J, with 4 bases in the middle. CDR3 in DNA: TGCGCCAGCAGTTTACAAGAGACCCAGTACTTC. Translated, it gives CASSLQETQYF.

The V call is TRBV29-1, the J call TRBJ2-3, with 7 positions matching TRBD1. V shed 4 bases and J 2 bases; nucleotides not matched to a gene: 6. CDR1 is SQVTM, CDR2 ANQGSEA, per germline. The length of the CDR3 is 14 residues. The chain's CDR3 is CSVVPGTATDTQYF. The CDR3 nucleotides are TGCAGCGTTGTACCCGGGACAGCCACAGATACGCAGTATTTT.

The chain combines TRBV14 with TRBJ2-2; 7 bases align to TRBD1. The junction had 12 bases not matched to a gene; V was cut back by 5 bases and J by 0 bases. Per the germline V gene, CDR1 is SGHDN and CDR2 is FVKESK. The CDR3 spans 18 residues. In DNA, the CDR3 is TGTGCCAGCAGCAGTGGGACAGACGGCGCCGCGAACACCGGGGAGCTGTTTTTT. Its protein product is CASSSGTDGAANTGELFF.

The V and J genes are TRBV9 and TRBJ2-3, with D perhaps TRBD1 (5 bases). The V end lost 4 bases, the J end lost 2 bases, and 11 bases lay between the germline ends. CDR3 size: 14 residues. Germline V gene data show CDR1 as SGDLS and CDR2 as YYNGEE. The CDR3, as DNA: TGTGCCAGCAGCACCCGACAGACCACAGATACGCAGTATTTT. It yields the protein CASSTRQTTDTQYF. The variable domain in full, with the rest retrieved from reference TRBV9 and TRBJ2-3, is DSGVTQTPKHLITATGQRVTLRCSPRSGDLSVYWYQQSLDQGLQFLIQYYNGEERAKGNILERFSAQQFPDLHSELNLSSLELGDSALYFCASSTRQTTDTQYFGPGTRLTVL.

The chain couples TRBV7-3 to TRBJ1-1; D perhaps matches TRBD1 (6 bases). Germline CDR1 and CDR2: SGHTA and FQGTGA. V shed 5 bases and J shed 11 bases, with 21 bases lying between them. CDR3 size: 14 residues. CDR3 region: CASSPPRTERGAFF. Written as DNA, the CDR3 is TGTGCCAGCAGCCCCCCTCGGACAGAGAGGGGGGCTTTCTTT. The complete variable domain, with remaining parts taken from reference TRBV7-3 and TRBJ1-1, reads GAGVSQTPSNKVTEKGKYVELRCDPISGHTALYWYRQSLGQGPEFLIYFQGTGAADDSGLPNDRFFAVRPEGSVSTLKIQRTERGDSAVYLCASSPPRTERGAFFGQGTRLTVV.

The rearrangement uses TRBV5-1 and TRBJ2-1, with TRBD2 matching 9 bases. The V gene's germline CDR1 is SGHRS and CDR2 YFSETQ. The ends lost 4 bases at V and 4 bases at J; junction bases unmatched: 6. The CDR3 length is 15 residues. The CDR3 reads CASSPGLAMYNEQFF. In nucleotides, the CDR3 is TGCGCCAGCAGCCCCGGACTAGCGATGTACAATGAGCAGTTCTTC.

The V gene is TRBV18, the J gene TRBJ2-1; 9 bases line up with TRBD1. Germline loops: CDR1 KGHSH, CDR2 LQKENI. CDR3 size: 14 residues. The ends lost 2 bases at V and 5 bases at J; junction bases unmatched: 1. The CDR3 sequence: CASSPGTGHNEQFF. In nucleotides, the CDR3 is TGTGCCAGCTCACCAGGGACAGGGCACAATGAGCAGTTCTTC.

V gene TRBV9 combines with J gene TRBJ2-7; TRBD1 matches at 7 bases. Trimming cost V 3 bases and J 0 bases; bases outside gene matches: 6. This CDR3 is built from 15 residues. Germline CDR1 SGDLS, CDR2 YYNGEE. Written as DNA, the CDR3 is TGTGCCAGCAGCGCAGGGGGTGAGAGCTCCTACGAGCAGTACTTC. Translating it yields CASSAGGESSYEQYF.

This chain's CDR3 is CASSYDREETQYF. CDR3 sequence (DNA): TGCGCCAGCAGCTACGACAGGGAGGAGACCCAGTACTTC. The chain uses TRBV5-1 and TRBJ2-5; 7 bases map to TRBD1. The CDR3 has 13 residues. J was trimmed by 5 bases and V by 3 bases; bases with no gene match: 4. In germline, CDR1 is SGHRS, CDR2 YFSETQ. The full variable domain, with the rest looked up from reference TRBV5-1 and TRBJ2-5, is KAGVTQTPRYLIKTRGQQVTLSCSPISGHRSVSWYQQTPGQGLQFLFEYFSETQRNKGNFPGRFSGRQFSNSRSEMNVSTLELGDSALYLCASSYDREETQYFGPGTRLLVL.

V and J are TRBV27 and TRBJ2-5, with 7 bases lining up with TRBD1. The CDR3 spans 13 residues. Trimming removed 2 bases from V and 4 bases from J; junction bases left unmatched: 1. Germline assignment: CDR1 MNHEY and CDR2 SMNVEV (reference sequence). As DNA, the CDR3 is TGTGCCAGCAGTTTAGACAGGGTAGAGACCCAGTACTTC. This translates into CASSLDRVETQYF.

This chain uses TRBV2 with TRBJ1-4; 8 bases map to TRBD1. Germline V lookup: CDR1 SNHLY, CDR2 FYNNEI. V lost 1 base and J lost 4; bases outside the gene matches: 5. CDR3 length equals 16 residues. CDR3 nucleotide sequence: TGTGCCAGCAGTGAAGGCAGGGGGCAGGGTAATGAAAAACTGTTTTTT. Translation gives CASSEGRGQGNEKLFF.

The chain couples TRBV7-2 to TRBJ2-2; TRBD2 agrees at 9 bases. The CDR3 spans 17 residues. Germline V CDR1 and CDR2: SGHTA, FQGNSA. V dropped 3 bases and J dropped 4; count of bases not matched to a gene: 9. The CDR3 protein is CASSFPLSGRGTGELFF. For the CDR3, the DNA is TGTGCCAGCAGCTTCCCGCTTAGCGGGAGAGGCACCGGGGAGCTGTTTTTT.

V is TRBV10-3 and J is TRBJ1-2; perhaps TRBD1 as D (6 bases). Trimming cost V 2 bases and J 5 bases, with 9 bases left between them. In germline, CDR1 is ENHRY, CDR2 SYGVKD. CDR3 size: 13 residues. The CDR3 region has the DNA TGTGCCATCAGTGAGGGGGGGGCGTATGGCTACACCTTC. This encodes CAISEGGAYGYTF.

The CDR3 region is CASSQGLWNTEAFF. Written as DNA, the CDR3 is TGTGCCAGCAGTCAGGGTCTTTGGAACACTGAAGCTTTCTTT. The genes are TRBV27 and TRBJ1-1, with TRBD1 as a possible D gene (5 bases). The V gene lost 5 bases and the J gene lost 1 base, with 11 bases spanning the gap. The germline gives CDR1 MNHEY, CDR2 SMNVEV (reference sequence). The CDR3 extends over 14 amino acids.

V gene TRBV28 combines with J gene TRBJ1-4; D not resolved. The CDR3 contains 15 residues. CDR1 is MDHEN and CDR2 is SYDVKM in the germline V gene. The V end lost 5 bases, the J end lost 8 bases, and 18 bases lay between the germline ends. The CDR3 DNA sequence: TGTGCCAGCAGTCTCCAGGACGGGGTTAGGGAAAAACTGTTTTTT. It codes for CASSLQDGVREKLFF.

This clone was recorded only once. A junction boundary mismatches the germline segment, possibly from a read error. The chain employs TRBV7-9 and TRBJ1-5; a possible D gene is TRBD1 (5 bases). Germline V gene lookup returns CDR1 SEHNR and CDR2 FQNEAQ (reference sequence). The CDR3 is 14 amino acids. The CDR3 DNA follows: TGTTCCAGCAGCTTAGGCGGGGGGAATCAGCCCCAGCATTTT. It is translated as CSSSLGGGNQPQHF.